This TCR beta chain appears in the sequencing data of a study of blood T cell repertoires in COVID-19. As for the study in general: The United States, Italy and Spain provided the acute and convalescent COVID-19 samples. Nucleic acid was either cDNA or gDNA, and it came from T cells, B-cell-depleted T cells, or PBMCs.

In the original analysis: Amplifying reference gene primers gave estimates of nucleated cell counts. Repertoires were generated with immunoSEQ multiplex PCR, while TCRdb's copy carries only in-frame clones and drops some. That table furnishes V, J and clone size, whereas the DNA furnished D and trimming. The repertoire holds about 120,000 clones, with roughly 87% as singletons. This clone was observed a handful of times. The germline CDR1 and CDR2 sequences are SNHLY and FYNNEI. V was clipped by 11 bases and J by 3 bases; unmatched bases: 6. The CDR3 sequence is 13 residues long. Material for sequencing was peripheral blood. The receptor was isolated from a man at least 80 years old with acute or convalescent COVID-19. The rearrangement joins TRBV2 to TRBJ1-2; TRBD1 matches 10 bases. Here the CDR3 reads CAPRDRGHYGYTF. For the CDR3, the DNA is TGTGCCCCCCGAGACAGGGGGCACTATGGCTACACCTTC.